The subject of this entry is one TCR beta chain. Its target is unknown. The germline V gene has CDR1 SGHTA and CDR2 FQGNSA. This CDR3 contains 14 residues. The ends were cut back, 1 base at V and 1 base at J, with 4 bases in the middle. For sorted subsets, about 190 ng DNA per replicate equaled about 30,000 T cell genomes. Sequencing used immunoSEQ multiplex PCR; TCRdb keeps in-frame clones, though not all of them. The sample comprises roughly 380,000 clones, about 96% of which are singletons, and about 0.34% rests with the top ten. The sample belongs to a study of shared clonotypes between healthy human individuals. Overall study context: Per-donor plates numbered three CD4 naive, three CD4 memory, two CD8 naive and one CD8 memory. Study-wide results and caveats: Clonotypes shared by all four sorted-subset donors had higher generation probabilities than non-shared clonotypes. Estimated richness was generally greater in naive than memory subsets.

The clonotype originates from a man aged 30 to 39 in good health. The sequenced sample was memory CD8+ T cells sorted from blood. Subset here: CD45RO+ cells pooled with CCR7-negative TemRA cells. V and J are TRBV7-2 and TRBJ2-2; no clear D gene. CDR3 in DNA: TGTGCCAGCAGCTTAGTATGGAACACCGGGGAGCTGTTTTTT. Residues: CASSLVWNTGELFF.